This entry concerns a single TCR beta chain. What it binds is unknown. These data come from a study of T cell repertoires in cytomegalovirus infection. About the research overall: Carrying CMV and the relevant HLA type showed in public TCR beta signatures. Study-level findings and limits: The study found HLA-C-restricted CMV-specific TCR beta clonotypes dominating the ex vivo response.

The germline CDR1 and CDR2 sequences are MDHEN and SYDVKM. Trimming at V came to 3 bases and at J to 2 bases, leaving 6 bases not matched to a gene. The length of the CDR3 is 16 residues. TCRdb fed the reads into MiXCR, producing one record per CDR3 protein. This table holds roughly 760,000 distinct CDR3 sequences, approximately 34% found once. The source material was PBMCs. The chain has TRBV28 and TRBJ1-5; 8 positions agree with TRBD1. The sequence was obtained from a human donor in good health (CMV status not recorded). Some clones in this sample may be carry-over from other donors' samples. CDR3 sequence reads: CASSFPTGGGNQPQHF. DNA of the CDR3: TGTGCCAGCAGTTTCCCCACAGGGGGTGGCAATCAGCCCCAGCATTTT.